Listed below are T cell receptor beta chains from one sample, sequenced in a study of vaccination and CD4 T cells after COVID-19. TCRdb reanalysed the PCR reads using MiXCR and keeps one entry per CDR3 protein. The sample comprises roughly 14,000 distinct CDR3 sequences, nearly 35% of which are singletons, and 36% rests with the top ten. For these receptors, no antigen is known. Sequenced: cultured CD4+ T cells from blood. The receptors were sampled from a human donor with COVID-19. Each CDR3 is given with its conserved first and last residue. The D gene is left open where the match is weak. The listing skips clone size in some rows; elsewhere it reads once, few, many or a size class.

J gene,V gene,D gene,CDR3 length,clone size,CDR3 DNA,CDR3 protein
TRBJ2-1,TRBV12-3/TRBV12-4,TRBD1,16,-,TGTGCCAGCAGTACTCGACAGGGGCTCGGATACAATGAGCAGTTCTTC,CASSTRQGLGYNEQFF
TRBJ2-2,TRBV11-3,-,12,few,TGTGCCAGCAGCTTAAACCCCGGGGAGCTGTTTTTT,CASSLNPGELFF
TRBJ2-2,TRBV7-9,-,16,-,TGTGCCAGCAGCTCAGACCTACTCGCAATCGCCGGGGAGCTGTTTTTT,CASSSDLLAIAGELFF
TRBJ1-4,TRBV27,-,14,-,TGTGCCAGCAGTACCACGACATGCCATGAAAAACTGTTTTTT,CASSTTTCHEKLFF
TRBJ2-1,TRBV7-9,TRBD1,15,-,TGTGCCAGCAGTAAACCGGGACAGGTTGCGGATGAGCAGTTCTTC,CASSKPGQVADEQFF
TRBJ1-6,TRBV20-1,TRBD1,13,-,TGCAGCGGGACAGGGGGCGGGAATTCACCCCTCCACTTT,CSGTGGGNSPLHF
TRBJ1-2,TRBV20-1,TRBD1,11,-,TGCAGTGCCGGGACAGGGGATGGCTACACCTTC,CSAGTGDGYTF
TRBJ2-2,TRBV18,TRBD1,15,-,TGTGCCAGCTCAACAGGGACAGGGAACACCGGGGAGCTGTTTTTT,CASSTGTGNTGELFF
TRBJ1-6,TRBV5-1,TRBD1,15,-,TGCGCCAGCAGCTTGGCCGGGACAGGGGAATCACCCCTCCACTTT,CASSLAGTGESPLHF
TRBJ2-1,TRBV4-1,TRBD2,15,once,TGCGCCAGCAGCCATATAAGCGGGGGGGCCAATGAGCAGTTCTTC,CASSHISGGANEQFF
TRBJ2-5,TRBV20-1,TRBD2,13,-,TGCAGTGCCGAAATTGGACTAGGAGAGACCCAGTACTTC,CSAEIGLGETQYF
TRBJ2-7,TRBV6-1,TRBD1,14,few,TGTGCCAGCAGGGTGGGACAGCGGAACTACGAGCAGTACTTC,CASRVGQRNYEQYF
TRBJ1-2,TRBV7-2,TRBD1,16,few,TGTGCCAGCAGCCAGGGGGCTATCAGATCTAACTATGGCTACACCTTC,CASSQGAIRSNYGYTF
TRBJ2-5,TRBV29-1,-,12,-,TGCAGCGTTGCAGGGGCCGGGGAGACCCAGTACTTC,CSVAGAGETQYF